This is a list of T cell receptor beta chains from one sample in a study of a mutant IDH1 vaccine in newly diagnosed glioma. Data came from immunoSEQ multiplex PCR; TCRdb stores just in-frame clones and leaves some out. This sample has about 98,000 clones, with over 85% found just once. The specimen was PBMCs, collected from a glioma patient treated with radiotherapy, temozolomide or both. All receptors come from a woman aged 45 to 65 with glioma. The CDR3 runs from the conserved cysteine through the conserved F or W. A D gene is named only where the DNA matches it firmly. The size field is filled for only some rows; it gives once, few, many or a size class.

v_gene,abundance,j_gene,d_gene,len,CDR3aa,CDR3nt
TRBV11-2,NA,TRBJ1-2,NA,14,CASSSHGSCYGYTF,TGTGCCAGCAGCTCCCACGGGTCATGCTATGGCTACACCTTC
TRBV5-5,NA,TRBJ2-7,TRBD1,14,CASSLGTGLFEQYF,TGTGCCAGCAGCTTAGGGACAGGGTTGTTCGAGCAGTACTTC
TRBV5-1,NA,TRBJ2-7,TRBD1,15,CASSPLQGVTYEQYF,TGCGCCAGCAGCCCCCTACAGGGGGTTACCTACGAGCAGTACTTC
TRBV27,once,TRBJ1-5,NA,13,CASSYRDRQPQHF,TGTGCCAGCAGCTACAGGGATCGTCAGCCCCAGCATTTT
TRBV7-2,NA,TRBJ2-1,TRBD2,15,CASSLIAGAYNEQFF,TGTGCCAGCAGCTTGATAGCGGGAGCCTACAATGAGCAGTTCTTC
TRBV6-6,few,TRBJ1-2,TRBD1,15,CASKPTGQTDYGYTF,TGTGCCAGCAAACCAACGGGACAGACTGACTATGGCTACACCTTC
TRBV27,NA,TRBJ2-2,NA,17,CASSLGWTVANTGELFF,TGTGCCAGCAGTTTAGGGTGGACAGTTGCGAACACCGGGGAGCTGTTTTTT
TRBV6-6,NA,TRBJ2-3,NA,15,CASSYLEGTTDTQYF,TGTGCCAGCAGTTACTTGGAGGGGACCACAGATACGCAGTATTTT
TRBV28,NA,TRBJ1-5,NA,15,CASSLRGGSNQPQHF,TGTGCCAGCAGTTTACGGGGAGGGAGCAATCAGCCCCAGCATTTT
TRBV6-5,NA,TRBJ2-7,NA,16,CASSYSIPVTSYEQYF,TGTGCCAGCAGTTACTCGATACCAGTTACTTCCTACGAGCAGTACTTC
TRBV4-1,NA,TRBJ2-1,TRBD2,16,CASSSRGTSGSREQFF,TGCGCCAGCAGTTCCCGCGGTACTAGCGGGAGTAGGGAGCAGTTCTTC
TRBV5-1,NA,TRBJ2-3,NA,14,CASSGAGRTDTQYF,TGCGCCAGCAGCGGGGCAGGGAGAACAGATACGCAGTATTTT
TRBV10-3,NA,TRBJ2-5,NA,15,CAISEVPLGAETQYF,TGTGCCATCAGTGAGGTTCCCCTCGGGGCAGAGACCCAGTACTTC
TRBV9,NA,TRBJ1-1,NA,13,CASSAQGMTEAFF,TGTGCCAGCAGCGCCCAGGGAATGACTGAAGCTTTCTTT
TRBV7-9,NA,TRBJ1-5,NA,15,CASSPGPGGNQPQHF,TGTGCCAGCAGTCCCGGGCCGGGGGGCAATCAGCCCCAGCATTTT
TRBV27,once,TRBJ2-5,NA,13,CASMGGAWETQYF,TGTGCCAGCATGGGGGGGGCGTGGGAGACCCAGTACTTC
TRBV19,NA,TRBJ1-2,TRBD1,15,CASYPGQGRNYGYTF,TGTGCCAGTTACCCCGGACAGGGGCGTAACTATGGCTACACCTTC
TRBV2,NA,TRBJ1-5,TRBD1,14,CASGTGPSNQPQHF,TGTGCCAGCGGGACAGGTCCGAGCAATCAGCCCCAGCATTTT
TRBV5-1,NA,TRBJ2-7,NA,14,CASSGLTVPYEQYF,TGCGCCAGCAGCGGACTGACGGTCCCCTACGAGCAGTACTTC
TRBV11-2,NA,TRBJ2-3,NA,16,CASTLGWAASTDTQYF,TGTGCCAGCACCCTAGGCTGGGCGGCCTCCACAGATACGCAGTATTTT
TRBV2,NA,TRBJ1-1,TRBD1,14,CASSYRGSDTEAFF,TGTGCCAGCAGTTACAGGGGTTCGGACACTGAAGCTTTCTTT
TRBV6-1,NA,TRBJ2-7,NA,13,CASSGLNSYEQYF,TGTGCCAGCAGTGGGCTTAACTCCTACGAGCAGTACTTC
TRBV4-1,NA,TRBJ2-5,TRBD2,18,CASSQGGTSGRGGETQYF,TGCGCCAGCAGCCAAGGTGGGACTAGCGGGAGAGGGGGAGAGACCCAGTACTTC